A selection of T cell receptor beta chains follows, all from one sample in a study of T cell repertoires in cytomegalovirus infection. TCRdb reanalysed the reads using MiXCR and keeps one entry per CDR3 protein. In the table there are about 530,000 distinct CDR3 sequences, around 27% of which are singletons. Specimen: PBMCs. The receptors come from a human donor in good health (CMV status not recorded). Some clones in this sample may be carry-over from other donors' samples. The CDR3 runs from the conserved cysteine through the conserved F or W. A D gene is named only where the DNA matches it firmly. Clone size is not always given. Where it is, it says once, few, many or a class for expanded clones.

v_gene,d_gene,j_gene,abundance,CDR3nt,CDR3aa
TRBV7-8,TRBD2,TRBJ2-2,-,TGTGCCAGCAGCTCTGTAGCGGGAGAGGTCGGGGAGCTGTTTTTT,CASSSVAGEVGELFF
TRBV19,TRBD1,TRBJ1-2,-,TGTGCCAGTAGTATCCCCCCTCGGACAGGGATTAATGGCTACACCTTC,CASSIPPRTGINGYTF
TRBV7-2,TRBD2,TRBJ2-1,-,TGTGCCAGCAGCCCGATAGCGGGAGTAATCTACAATGAGCAGTTCTTC,CASSPIAGVIYNEQFF
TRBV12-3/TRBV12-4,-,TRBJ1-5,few,TGTGCCAGCACCCCGGCGGGCTCATCAGCCCAGCATTTT,CASTPAGSSAQHF
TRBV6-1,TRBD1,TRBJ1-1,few,TGTGCCAGCAGTTACGCATCCGGGACAGGGTCCACTGAAGCTTTCTTT,CASSYASGTGSTEAFF
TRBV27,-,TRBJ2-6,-,TGTGCCAGCAGGAGGCAGGGGTGGGTAGCTGGGGCCAACGTCCTGACTTTC,CASRRQGWVAGANVLTF
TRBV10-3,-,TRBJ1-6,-,TGTGCCATCAGTGAGTCTGAAGGGAGGAATTCACCCCTCCACTTT,CAISESEGRNSPLHF
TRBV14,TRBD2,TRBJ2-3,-,TGTGCCAGCAGCCGACTCAAGGCTAGCGGGAGTCGGGATACGCAGTATTTT,CASSRLKASGSRDTQYF
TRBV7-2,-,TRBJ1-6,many,TGTGCCAGCAGACAGGGCGGGGATTCACCCCTCCACTTT,CASRQGGDSPLHF
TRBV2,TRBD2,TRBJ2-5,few,TGTGCCAGCACGCGGCGACTAGCGGGGCAACAAGAGACCCAGTACTTC,CASTRRLAGQQETQYF
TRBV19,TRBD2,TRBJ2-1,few,TGTGCCAGTACCCCTGGGGCAGGGAGGGGCTATGGGTTCTACAATGAGCAGTTCTTC,CASTPGAGRGYGFYNEQFF
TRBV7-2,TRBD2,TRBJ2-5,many,TGTGCCAGCAGCTTCGGGACTAGCGGGGAGACCCAGTACTTC,CASSFGTSGETQYF
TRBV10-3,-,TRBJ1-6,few,TGTGCCATCAGTGAAGGGGTTAATTCACCCCTCCACTTT,CAISEGVNSPLHF
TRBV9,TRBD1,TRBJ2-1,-,TGTGCCAGCAGCGGGCCGACAGGGCGTTCCTACAATGAGCAGTTCTTC,CASSGPTGRSYNEQFF
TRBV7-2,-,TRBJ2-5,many,TGTGCCAGCAGCCCTAGGTGGGGCCCGGGAGAGACCCAGTACTTC,CASSPRWGPGETQYF
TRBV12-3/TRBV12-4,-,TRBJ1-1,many,TGTGCCAGCAGTTTGAAACAGGGAATGAACACTGAAGCTTTCTTT,CASSLKQGMNTEAFF
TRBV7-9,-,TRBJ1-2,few,TGTGCCAGCAGCTTTAAATATGGCTACACCTTC,CASSFKYGYTF
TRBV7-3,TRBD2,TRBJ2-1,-,TGTGCCAGCAGCTCGCTAGCGGGAGGGCCGGCTGAGCAGTTCTTC,CASSSLAGGPAEQFF
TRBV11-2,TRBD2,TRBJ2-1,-,TGTGCCAGCAGCTACCAGGGACTAGCGTCCAATGAGCAGTTCTTC,CASSYQGLASNEQFF
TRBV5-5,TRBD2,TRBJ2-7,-,TGTGCCAGCAGCTTGATCGAGCTGAGACTAGCGGGATTCTCCTACGAGCAGTACTTC,CASSLIELRLAGFSYEQYF
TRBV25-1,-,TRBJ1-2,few,TGTGCCAGCAGATCAGAAAACTATGGCTACACCTTC,CASRSENYGYTF
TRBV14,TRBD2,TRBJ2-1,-,TGTGCCAGCAGCCGAGGACTAGCGGGAGATTTATCCTACAATGAGCAGTTCTTC,CASSRGLAGDLSYNEQFF
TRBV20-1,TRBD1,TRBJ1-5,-,TGCAGTGCTAGCCGGACAGGGTTTAGTAATGAACAGCATTTT,CSASRTGFSNEQHF
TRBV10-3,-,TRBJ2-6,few,TGTGCCATCAATCGGGACTCTGGGGCCAACGTCCTGACTTTC,CAINRDSGANVLTF
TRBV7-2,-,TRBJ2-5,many,TGTGCCAGCAGACGTCAAGCGTCTAGTTCTAGCTTCTTTGTGGAGACCCAGTACTTC,CASRRQASSSSFFVETQYF
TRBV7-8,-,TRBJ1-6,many,TGTGCCAGCAGCTCATGGACAGTGGCCCTCCACTTT,CASSSWTVALHF